This TCR beta chain is drawn from a study of shared clonotypes between healthy human individuals. Clones were read by immunoSEQ multiplex PCR, and TCRdb kept only the in-frame ones, dropping some. Counted here are 2 million to 2.5 million clones, 90% to 95% occurring once; the ten biggest clones make up about 0.39%. This TCR derives from a man younger than 35 in good health. Some clones in this sample may be carry-over from other donors' samples. Material: naive CD4+ T cells from PBMCs. Subset defined: CD45RA+ positively selected.

CDR3 sequence reads: CASSFLGTSDEQYF. The CDR3 DNA reads as TGTGCCAGCAGTTTCCTCGGGACTAGTGACGAGCAGTACTTC. The V and J genes are TRBV27 and TRBJ2-7; 8 bases line up with TRBD2. Germline lookup yields CDR1 MNHEY and CDR2 SMNVEV (reference sequence). With V trimmed by 3 bases and J by 5 bases, 6 bases remained unmatched. This CDR3 region has 14 residues.